This record covers a single TCR beta chain. Its specificity is not known. This entry is derived from a study of shared clonotypes between healthy human individuals. Data came from immunoSEQ multiplex PCR; TCRdb stores just in-frame clones and leaves some out. In the table there are some 1 million clones, under 80% of which are singletons. Trimming removed 4 bases at V and 8 bases at J, with 14 bases between. This CDR3 contains 14 residues. The germline V gene encodes CDR1 LNHDA and CDR2 SQIVND (reference sequence). General study findings and limits: The sole specimen, blood, was sampled, and tissue repertoires likely differ. Compared with memory subsets, naive subsets generally had larger estimated richness.

The receptor's source is a man aged 18 to 30 in good health. The source material was memory CD4+ T cells sorted from blood. The subset was: CD45RA-negative fraction. The rearrangement joins TRBV19 to TRBJ1-4; maybe TRBD1 (5 bases). The CDR3 coding sequence is TGTGCCAGTAGTACGACGGGGGTAGGGGAAAAACTGTTTTTT. As protein: CASSTTGVGEKLFF.